One sample yielded the 24 T cell receptor beta chains listed below, sequenced in a study of T cells in Graves' hyperthyroidism and ophthalmopathy. Regions amplified from RNA transcripts were the TCR beta CDR3 regions. HTBI primers drove first-round RT-PCR of the TCR CDR3. Via MiXCR, TCRdb re-called the multiplex PCR reads, giving one row per CDR3 protein. The repertoire holds about 620,000 distinct CDR3 sequences, with about 16% as singletons. The sample comprised blood. The source of these receptors is a woman aged 25 to 39 with Graves' hyperthyroidism.

Ten or more counts support this clonotype. V gene TRBV29-1 combines with J gene TRBJ2-5; 11 positions match TRBD2. The CDR3 loop spans 15 amino acids. V trimming: 5 bases; J trimming: 4 bases; junction bases outside the gene matches: 9. CDR1 and CDR2 (germline): SQVTM, ANQGSEA. The CDR3 nucleotides are TGCAGCGTTTATAAAGGAGGACTAGCGGGAGAGACCCAGTACTTC. Translation: CSVYKGGLAGETQYF.

Many counts were recorded for this clonotype. The V and J genes are TRBV3-1 and TRBJ2-7; D gene unclear. The CDR3 is 12 residues long. V lost 0 bases and J lost 5, with 5 bases in between. The germline CDR1 and CDR2 sequences are LGHDT and YNNKEL (reference sequence). CDR3 sequence: CASSQDPDEQYF. CDR3 nucleotides: TGTGCCAGCAGCCAAGACCCGGACGAGCAGTACTTC.

The chain links TRBV19 to TRBJ2-7; the match to TRBD2 covers 10 bases. After removal of 7 bases from V and 3 bases from J, the junction contained 9 bases not matched to a gene. This CDR3 comprises 15 residues. Germline CDR1 is LNHDA and CDR2 is SQIVND (reference sequence). As DNA, the CDR3 is TGTGCCAGTAAGGGAGCTAGCGGGAGACACTACGAGCAGTACTTC. Residues: CASKGASGRHYEQYF.

For the CDR3, the DNA is TGTGCCAGCAGTCAAGGACAGGGGACCTACGAGCAGTACTTC. Translated: CASSQGQGTYEQYF. The chain recombines TRBV2 with TRBJ2-7; 9 bases are shared with TRBD1. The CDR3 is 14 residues long. Trimming removed 5 bases from V and 2 bases from J; junction bases left unmatched: 4. Per germline, CDR1 SNHLY and CDR2 FYNNEI.

Concerning this clonotype itself: A much larger clonotype is one base distant, so this may be a read error. The CDR3 reads CATGRENTGELLF. The CDR3 region has the DNA TGTGCCACGGGCAGGGAGAACACCGGGGAGCTGCTTTTT. The chain links TRBV2 to TRBJ2-2, with D perhaps given as TRBD1 or TRBD2 (5 bases each). This CDR3 is 13 amino acids long. Germline lookup yields CDR1 SNHLY and CDR2 FYNNEI.

This clonotype has ten or more counts. J is TRBJ2-7 and V is TRBV7-9; the D gene is possibly TRBD2 (7 bases). V lost 7 bases, J lost 2 bases, and 15 bases lay in between. CDR1 and CDR2 (germline): SEHNR, FQNEAQ (reference sequence). The CDR3 is 14 residues long. The CDR3 here is CASTRGEGAYEQYF. CDR3 in DNA: TGTGCCAGCACCCGGGGGGAGGGGGCCTACGAGCAGTACTTC.

The table lists this clonotype with a few counts. The V call is TRBV7-2, the J call TRBJ1-5; no clear D gene. This CDR3 contains 15 residues. V lost 5 bases, J lost 4 bases, and 15 bases lay in between. Germline-derived CDR1 and CDR2 are SGHTA and FQGNSA. In DNA form, the CDR3 reads TGTGCCAGCAGCCCCACCCTGGTGGGGAATCAGCCCCAGCATTTT. Translation: CASSPTLVGNQPQHF.

The sample holds a few counts of this clonotype. V gene TRBV5-1 combines with J gene TRBJ2-5, with a possible D match to TRBD1 (5 bases). The CDR3 loop spans 18 amino acids. V was trimmed by 0 bases and J by 5 bases, leaving 23 bases between them. Germline V gene sequence: CDR1 SGHRS, CDR2 YFSETQ. CDR3 DNA sequence: TGCGCCAGCAGCTTGGAAAGGGGCAATTTCCGGTACGGGGAGACCCAGTACTTC. Translating it yields CASSLERGNFRYGETQYF.

This clonotype was counted at least ten times. This rearrangement joins TRBV30 to TRBJ2-3, with D maybe TRBD2 (6 bases). Germline-derived CDR1 and CDR2 are GTSNPN and SVGIG (reference sequence). The ends were cut back, 0 bases at V and 2 bases at J, with 12 bases in the middle. The CDR3 has 15 amino acids. In nucleotides, the CDR3 is TGTGCCTGGAGTGTATTCAGCGGGTCCACAGATACGCAGTATTTT. Residues: CAWSVFSGSTDTQYF.

This clonotype was seen only a few times. J is TRBJ2-3 and V is TRBV5-4, with TRBD1 as a possible D gene (6 bases). Trimming stripped 4 bases from V and 4 bases from J, with 16 bases between. The CDR3 is made up of 15 amino acids. Germline values: CDR1 SGHNT, CDR2 YYREEE (reference sequence). The CDR3, as DNA: TGTGCCAGCAGCCCAGACCAAAACAGGGCAGATACGCAGTATTTT. Translation gives CASSPDQNRADTQYF.

This rearrangement joins TRBV27 to TRBJ1-5, with a tentative D call TRBD1 (5 bases). Germline assignment: CDR1 MNHEY and CDR2 SMNVEV (reference sequence). The CDR3 totals 14 residues. Trimming removed 7 bases at V and 3 bases at J, with 13 bases between. This CDR3 reads CASKPTGFNQPQHF. DNA of the CDR3: TGTGCCAGCAAACCCACAGGCTTCAATCAGCCCCAGCATTTT.

The chain is built from TRBV7-9 and TRBJ2-2; the match to TRBD1 covers 11 bases. Germline V gene sequence: CDR1 SEHNR, CDR2 FQNEAQ (reference sequence). V lost 6 bases to trimming and J lost 3 bases; unmatched junction nucleotides: 6. The CDR3 is made up of 16 amino acids. The chain's CDR3 is CASRTPGQGDTGELFF. DNA for the CDR3: TGTGCCAGCAGAACACCGGGACAGGGGGACACCGGGGAGCTGTTTTTT.

This clonotype has a count of ten or more. Written as DNA, the CDR3 is TGTGCCAGCAGTTTGTACCTAGGGGCGTGGACCGGGGAGCTGTTTTTT. It yields the protein CASSLYLGAWTGELFF. V is TRBV28 and J is TRBJ2-2; possible D gene TRBD1, 5 bases. The CDR3 consists of 16 residues. CDR1 is MDHEN, CDR2 SYDVKM, per germline. Trimming removed 3 bases from V and 5 bases from J, with 16 bases in between.

The V call is TRBV6-9, the J call TRBJ1-3; D gene ambiguous. CDR3 length: 17 amino acids. V lost 2 bases and J lost 2, with 16 bases in between. Per germline, CDR1 MNHGY and CDR2 SVAAGI. CDR3 region: CASSYAARAGTGNTIYF. DNA of the CDR3: TGTGCCAGCAGTTATGCGGCCCGCGCCGGAACTGGAAACACCATATATTTT.

At least ten counts were recorded for this clonotype. Sequence at one end of the junction differs from germline and may be a read error. This chain joins TRBV5-1 and TRBJ1-4; D is uncertain. Germline-derived CDR1 and CDR2 are SGHRS and YFSETQ. The CDR3 is made up of 14 amino acids. CDR3 region: CASSLAATNEKLFF. In DNA form, the CDR3 reads TGTGCCAGCAGTTTAGCCGCCACTAATGAAAAACTGTTTTTT.

In its sample, this clonotype was seen once. The chain employs TRBV27 and TRBJ1-6, with D unresolved. The CDR3 has 13 amino acids. Trimming shortened V by 1 base and J by 8 bases, and 6 bases separated the two germline ends. The V gene's germline CDR1 is MNHEY and CDR2 SMNVEV (reference sequence). The DNA of the CDR3 is TGTGCCAGCAGTTTATGGAAGGATTCACCCCTCCACTTT. Its protein product is CASSLWKDSPLHF.

This clonotype was seen more than once but under ten times. The chain is built from TRBV29-1 and TRBJ2-1, with 14 bases aligning to TRBD2. The ends lost 8 bases at V and 8 bases at J; junction bases unmatched: 5. The CDR3 length is 13 residues. Germline CDR1 is SQVTM and CDR2 is ANQGSEA. CDR3 loop: CSMGLAGVHEQFF. In DNA, the CDR3 is TGCAGCATGGGACTAGCGGGAGTTCATGAGCAGTTCTTC.

For this clonotype: The final CDR3 position lacks the conserved phenylalanine or tryptophan, pointing to a likely read error. The chain joins TRBV20-1 to TRBJ2-7, with 7 positions matching TRBD1. CDR3 length: 11 amino acids. Germline V gene sequence: CDR1 DFQATT, CDR2 SNEGSKA (reference sequence). V lost 6 bases, J lost 3 bases, and 2 bases stayed unmatched. The CDR3 region is CSAWDSYEQYL. The CDR3 coding sequence is TGCAGTGCATGGGACAGCTACGAGCAGTACCTC.

To note about this clonotype: This could be a read error, since a much larger clone is one nucleotide away. The chain carries TRBV7-2 and TRBJ2-7, with D possibly being TRBD1 (6 bases). From germline, CDR1 is SGHTA and CDR2 FQGNSA. V was pared by 3 bases and J by 5 bases, with 11 bases between. The CDR3 sequence is 13 residues long. The CDR3 is CASSFQGSDEQYF. CDR3 bases: TGTGCCAGCAGCTTTCAGGGGTCCGACGAGCAGTACTTC.

This clonotype has a count of ten or more. This chain uses TRBV30 with TRBJ1-2; 8 bases agree with TRBD1. CDR1 and CDR2 (germline): GTSNPN, SVGIG (reference sequence). This CDR3 spans 13 amino acids. V lost 6 bases, J lost 5 bases, and 8 bases stayed unmatched. The CDR3 here is CACLRDRNYGYTF. The CDR3 bases are TGTGCCTGCCTCCGGGACAGGAATTATGGCTACACCTTC.

This clonotype was counted ten times or more. J is TRBJ1-5 and V is TRBV19; D is perhaps TRBD1 (5 bases). The V gene lost 10 bases and the J gene lost 1 base, with 20 bases spanning the gap. The length of the CDR3 is 16 residues. Germline V gene lookup returns CDR1 LNHDA and CDR2 SQIVND (reference sequence). CDR3: CATTPPQAASNQPQHF. For the CDR3, the DNA is TGTGCCACCACTCCCCCACAGGCAGCGAGCAATCAGCCCCAGCATTTT.

As to this clonotype: A much larger clone differs by one base, so this may be a read error. CDR3 coding DNA: TGTGCCAGCAGAGGGGGGGTGGGACAGCCCCAGCATTTT. This encodes CASRGGVGQPQHF. The chain recombines TRBV28 with TRBJ1-5, with TRBD1 as a possible D gene (6 bases). V was shortened by 6 bases and J by 7 bases, with 13 bases between the two germline ends. The CDR3 is 13 amino acids. The germline V gene has CDR1 MDHEN and CDR2 SYDVKM.

The V gene is TRBV6-1, the J gene TRBJ2-3; no reliable D call. There are 13 residues in the CDR3. In germline, CDR1 is MNHNS, CDR2 SASEGT. V was shortened by 5 bases and J by 3 bases, with 9 bases between the two germline ends. The CDR3 nucleotides read TGTGCCAGCAGTCCCACTATTACAGATACGCAGTATTTT. Translated: CASSPTITDTQYF.

Many counts were recorded for this clonotype. The V call is TRBV12-3 or TRBV12-4, the J call TRBJ1-3, with a weak D call TRBD1 (6 bases). CDR3 length: 14 residues. Trimming stripped 3 bases from V and 7 bases from J, with 13 bases between. The CDR3 here is CASSFAPQGNTIYF. The CDR3 DNA is TGTGCCAGCAGTTTTGCACCCCAGGGGAACACCATATATTTT.